The 24 T cell receptor beta chains below come from one sample, sequenced in a study of post-analysis software for immune sequencing data. Tagging with unique molecular identifiers was a feature of the TCR beta cDNA libraries. TCRdb reprocessed the PCR reads via MiXCR and lists one record per CDR3 protein. This sample has about 680,000 distinct CDR3 sequences; 55% to 60% occur once, and the top ten carry 11%. These receptors' antigens are unknown. Whole-study results and caveats: Roughly 5 TRBV segments were significantly more frequent in patients than in controls. TRBV5-6, TRBV5-1 and TRBV20-1 were among these segments.

Sequenced: blood. The receptors were sampled from a girl aged 2 to 9 with multiple sclerosis.

The V gene is TRBV9, the J gene TRBJ1-5; D remains ambiguous. Germline lookup yields CDR1 SGDLS and CDR2 YYNGEE. The CDR3 totals 15 residues. Trimming left V 4 bases short and J 0 bases short, with 11 bases between. The CDR3 spells CASSSIGDSNQPQHF. CDR3 in DNA: TGTGCCAGCAGCTCTATTGGGGATAGCAATCAGCCCCAGCATTTT.

The J gene is TRBJ1-5, the V gene TRBV27; no reliable D call. This CDR3 contains 13 residues. Germline CDR1 reads MNHEY; CDR2 reads SMNVEV (reference sequence). Trimming removed 3 bases at V and 6 bases at J, with 9 bases between. CDR3 loop: CASSFTASQPQHF. The CDR3 DNA follows: TGTGCCAGCAGTTTCACGGCAAGTCAGCCCCAGCATTTT.

The chain carries TRBV3-1 and TRBJ1-1; D call uncertain. The CDR3 runs to 15 residues. The germline V gene has CDR1 LGHDT and CDR2 YNNKEL (reference sequence). Trimming removed 0 bases from V and 4 bases from J, with 12 bases in between. The CDR3 DNA sequence: TGTGCCAGCAGCCAAGAGGCGGGCGCCGGCACTGAAGCTTTCTTT. Its translation: CASSQEAGAGTEAFF.

V usage is TRBV7-2 and J usage is TRBJ2-1, with 10 bases matching TRBD2. The CDR3 runs 15 residues. CDR1 is SGHTA and CDR2 is FQGNSA in the germline V gene. V was clipped by 6 bases and J by 5 bases; unmatched bases: 7. The CDR3 coding sequence is TGTGCCAGCAGACCGACTAGCGGGCTAGACAATGAGCAGTTCTTC. Its translation: CASRPTSGLDNEQFF.

The V call is TRBV6-5, the J call TRBJ2-5; a weak D match, TRBD2 (5 bases). TRBJ2-7 explains the end of the DNA better; the J call may be wrong. CDR1 is MNHEY and CDR2 is SVGAGI in the germline V gene. The CDR3 extends over 13 amino acids. Written as DNA, the CDR3 is TGTGCCAGCAACGCTCTGGGGAGCTACGAGCAGTACTTC. Encoded protein: CASNALGSYEQYF.

The chain recombines TRBV6-6 with TRBJ1-6; D is unclear. The ends were cut back, 5 bases at V and 11 bases at J, with 16 bases in the middle. The germline V gene encodes CDR1 MNHNY and CDR2 SVGAGI (reference sequence). The CDR3 spans 14 residues. The CDR3 DNA reads as TGTGCCAGCAGTCCTCCGGACCCCACGGCACCCCTCCACTTT. Translation: CASSPPDPTAPLHF.

This chain links TRBV6-2 or TRBV6-3 with TRBJ1-5, with 12 bases that match TRBD1. V lost 2 bases, J lost 5 bases, and 7 bases stayed unmatched. The CDR3 is made up of 17 amino acids. The germline V gene has CDR1 MNHEY and CDR2 SVGEGT. The DNA of the CDR3 is TGTGCCAGCAGTTACGGCCTGGGACAGGGGGCAGATCAGCCCCAGCATTTT. Translating gives CASSYGLGQGADQPQHF.

This clonotype occurred a few times. The V gene is TRBV20-1, the J gene TRBJ2-5, with 10 bases identical to TRBD2. V dropped 1 base and J dropped 5; count of bases not matched to a gene: 7. Germline V CDR1 and CDR2: DFQATT, SNEGSKA (reference sequence). This CDR3 has 15 amino acids. The DNA for the CDR3 is TGCAGTGCTAGAGTTCCGAGCGGGAGGGCGGAGACCCAGTACTTC. This codes for CSARVPSGRAETQYF.

The chain is built from TRBV7-9 and TRBJ2-7, with 7 bases aligning to TRBD1. In germline, CDR1 is SEHNR, CDR2 FQNEAQ (reference sequence). The CDR3 extends over 14 amino acids. The V and J ends lost 6 bases and 3 bases, in that order; junction bases with no gene match: 8. The CDR3 DNA reads as TGTGCCAGCAGTGCACAGGGGTCGGTCTACGAGCAGTACTTC. It is translated as CASSAQGSVYEQYF.

This sequence joins TRBV5-6 and TRBJ2-1; 10 nucleotides line up with TRBD2. With 7 bases clipped from V and 10 bases from J, the junction kept 14 bases outside the gene matches. The CDR3 has 15 residues. The germline V gene has CDR1 SGHDT and CDR2 YYEEEE. CDR3 sequence (DNA): TGTGCCAGCGAGTATTCGAGCGGGAGGGCGGGGGAGCAGTTCTTC. This sequence encodes CASEYSSGRAGEQFF. Supplemented by reference TRBV5-6 and TRBJ2-1, the full variable domain reads DAGVTQSPTHLIKTRGQQVTLRCSPKSGHDTVSWYQQALGQGPQFIFQYYEEEERQRGNFPDRFSGHQFPNYSSELNVNALLLGDSALYLCASEYSSGRAGEQFFGPGTRLTVL.

The chain links TRBV5-1 to TRBJ1-2, with 7 nucleotides matching TRBD1. Germline V gene data show CDR1 as SGHRS and CDR2 as YFSETQ. The CDR3 has 15 residues. V lost 4 bases to trimming and J lost 0 bases; unmatched junction nucleotides: 6. The CDR3 coding sequence is TGCGCCAGCAGCGCCCGGGACAGCGCTAACTATGGCTACACCTTC. It codes for CASSARDSANYGYTF.

This clonotype was seen more than once but under ten times. The rearrangement links TRBV29-1 to TRBJ2-1; 14 bases are shared with TRBD2. V dropped 5 bases and J dropped 8; count of bases not matched to a gene: 5. This CDR3 is 14 amino acids long. CDR1 SQVTM and CDR2 ANQGSEA come from the germline V gene. CDR3 DNA: TGCAGCGTTCCGACTAGCGGGAGGGCCGATGAGCAGTTCTTC. Protein sequence: CSVPTSGRADEQFF.

The table lists this clonotype with a few counts. V and J are TRBV5-1 and TRBJ2-1, with D possibly matching TRBD1 (5 bases). The germline CDR1 and CDR2 sequences are SGHRS and YFSETQ. Trimming left V 4 bases short and J 2 bases short, with 16 bases between. The CDR3 spans 16 residues. In nucleotides, the CDR3 is TGCGCCAGCAGCCTCCTACAGGCGCAAACCTACAATGAGCAGTTCTTC. It specifies CASSLLQAQTYNEQFF.

This rearrangement joins TRBV4-1 to TRBJ2-7; D might be TRBD2 (5 bases). This CDR3 is built from 14 residues. Trimming cost V 3 bases and J 2 bases, with 11 bases left between them. Germline CDR1 MGHRA, CDR2 YSYEKL. The CDR3 protein is CASSHTGTPYEQYF. The DNA of the CDR3 is TGCGCCAGCAGCCATACGGGAACACCCTACGAGCAGTACTTC.

The chain uses TRBV20-1 and TRBJ1-3; D is unclear. The CDR3 spans 12 residues. The V gene lost 6 bases and the J gene lost 4 bases, with 10 bases spanning the gap. Germline CDR1 is DFQATT and CDR2 is SNEGSKA (reference sequence). CDR3: CSALAPGNTIYF. For the CDR3, the DNA is TGCAGTGCGCTCGCACCGGGAAACACCATATATTTT.

The chain has TRBV5-1 and TRBJ2-3; D call uncertain. Deletions cut 7 bases from V and 0 bases from J, with 12 bases between. The CDR3 has 14 amino acids. The V gene's germline CDR1 is SGHRS and CDR2 YFSETQ. The CDR3 nucleotides read TGCGCCAGCGCCCGGGTTATTAGCACAGATACGCAGTATTTT. This translates into CASARVISTDTQYF.

The chain is built from TRBV6-5 and TRBJ2-1; possibly TRBD1 for D (6 bases). The germline CDR1 and CDR2 sequences are MNHEY and SVGAGI. Between the trimmed V and J ends, which lost 2 bases and 3 bases, there was a span of 17 bases. This CDR3 has 17 amino acids. The CDR3 sequence is CASSYHPDRSDYNEQFF. CDR3 coding DNA: TGTGCCAGCAGTTACCACCCAGACAGGTCGGACTACAATGAGCAGTTCTTC.

This clonotype was detected once. The chain has TRBV12-3 or TRBV12-4 and TRBJ1-2; D uncertain. The CDR3 loop spans 14 amino acids. Between the trimmed V and J ends, which lost 2 bases and 0 bases, there was a span of 7 bases. The CDR3 nucleotides are TGTGCCAGCAGTTTACTAAAAGCTAACTATGGCTACACCTTC. As protein: CASSLLKANYGYTF.

The chain recombines TRBV7-2 with TRBJ2-4; TRBD1 is a possible D gene (6 bases). This CDR3 has 15 residues. V shed 2 bases and J shed 8 bases, with 16 bases lying between them. Germline V gene data show CDR1 as SGHTA and CDR2 as FQGNSA. The CDR3 here is CASSLRFGGAYIQYF. DNA for the CDR3: TGTGCCAGCAGCTTAAGGTTTGGGGGCGCATACATTCAGTACTTC.

CDR3 bases: TGTGCCAGCAGCGTAGGAGGGCCCTTCTACAATGAGCAGTTCTTC. Its translation is CASSVGGPFYNEQFF. The chain carries TRBV9 and TRBJ2-1; the D gene is possibly TRBD2 (5 bases). The CDR3 has 15 residues. The V gene lost 0 bases and the J gene lost 3 bases, with 10 bases spanning the gap. CDR1 and CDR2 (germline): SGDLS, YYNGEE.

This clonotype was recorded a few times. The V call is TRBV7-9, the J call TRBJ2-1; D is ambiguous. The CDR3 sequence is 14 residues long. The V end lost 2 bases, the J end lost 2 bases, and 7 bases lay between the germline ends. Germline-derived CDR1 and CDR2 are SEHNR and FQNEAQ (reference sequence). CDR3 in DNA: TGTGCCAGCAGCTTACTAGTGGCCTACAATGAGCAGTTCTTC. Amino acids: CASSLLVAYNEQFF.

The V call is TRBV3-1, the J call TRBJ2-1, with TRBD2 identical over 8 bases. With 2 bases clipped from V and 0 bases from J, the junction kept 9 bases outside the gene matches. Germline CDR1 is LGHDT and CDR2 is YNNKEL (reference sequence). The CDR3 is 18 amino acids. CDR3 coding DNA: TGTGCCAGCAGCCAATCCGGGAGGGGCGGGAGCTCCTACAATGAGCAGTTCTTC. Amino acid sequence: CASSQSGRGGSSYNEQFF.

This clonotype was counted only a few times. V usage is TRBV20-1 and J usage is TRBJ2-1; 8 bases agree with TRBD2. CDR1 and CDR2 (germline): DFQATT, SNEGSKA (reference sequence). V dropped 1 base and J dropped 8; count of bases not matched to a gene: 10. The CDR3 sequence is 15 residues long. The CDR3 sequence: CSARVPGLETHEQFF. The CDR3 region has the DNA TGCAGTGCTAGAGTACCGGGACTAGAAACGCATGAGCAGTTCTTC.

The V gene is TRBV9, the J gene TRBJ2-3, with TRBD1 identical over 9 bases. J lost 4 bases, V lost 2 bases, and 11 bases had no gene match. Germline-derived CDR1 and CDR2 are SGDLS and YYNGEE. The CDR3 extends over 17 amino acids. DNA for the CDR3: TGTGCCAGCAGCGTGGCTTCGGGACAGGGTTCGGCAGATACGCAGTATTTT. Protein sequence: CASSVASGQGSADTQYF. Together with reference TRBV9 and TRBJ2-3, the CDR3 gives the full variable domain: DSGVTQTPKHLITATGQRVTLRCSPRSGDLSVYWYQQSLDQGLQFLIQYYNGEERAKGNILERFSAQQFPDLHSELNLSSLELGDSALYFCASSVASGQGSADTQYFGPGTRLTVL.